The present TCR beta chain was sequenced within a study of tumor-infiltrating lymphocytes in primary liver carcinoma. Study details: Roughly 3.65 to 7.13 million productive TCRbeta reads came from each sample, comparable across tissue types.

Both RNA and DNA were isolated together from roughly 20-30 mg of bulk tissue that had not been sorted. With regard to this clonotype: Sequence at one end of the junction differs from germline and may be a read error.

TCR beta cDNA was prepared out of 500 ng total RNA by means of a constant-region primer. Sequencing libraries for TCR beta derived from three nested multiplex PCR rounds that used slightly modified ARM-PCR. TRBV1-TRBV30 forward primers paired with a C-beta reverse primer drove the first two PCR rounds, ten to eleven cycles each. TCRdb passed the multiplex PCR reads through MiXCR, listing each CDR3 protein once. The sample consists of about 50,000 distinct CDR3 sequences, about 77% of them appearing once. CDR1 is LGHNA and CDR2 is YNFKEQ in the germline V gene. The CDR3 is 16 residues long. The rearrangement uses TRBV4-2 and TRBJ2-1, with 7 nucleotides matching TRBD1. The source is a man aged 40-55 years with primary liver carcinoma and hepatitis B virus infection. The sample consisted of liver tumor tissue from sampling region 5. Subset reported: tumor region T5, tumor centre. CDR3 loop: CAGSHAGAQGNNERFF. CDR3 DNA sequence: TGTGCCGGCAGCCACGCCGGGGCACAGGGGAACAATGAGCGGTTCTTC.